Shown below are 31 T cell receptor beta chains from a single sample sequenced in a study of T cell responses to AZD1222 COVID-19 vaccine. TCRdb's copy holds only in-frame clones and misses some; the assay was immunoSEQ multiplex PCR. The data show over 45,000 clones, around 89% seen once. This specimen was peripheral blood, taken 28 days after the second AZD1222 dose. Receptors originate from an adult who received the AZD1222 COVID-19 vaccine.

This chain connects TRBV7-2 to TRBJ2-7, with 16 bases fitting TRBD2. Germline V CDR1 and CDR2: SGHTA, FQGNSA. The CDR3 contains 17 residues. Germline trimming cut 5 bases from V and 4 bases from J; bases unmatched to any gene: 8. The CDR3 protein is CASSPGLAGGPGYEQYF. The CDR3 DNA sequence: TGTGCCAGCAGCCCGGGACTAGCGGGAGGGCCGGGGTACGAGCAGTACTTC.

The gene calls are TRBV28 and TRBJ2-4; D might be TRBD1 (5 bases). The CDR3 is made up of 15 amino acids. Germline assignment: CDR1 MDHEN and CDR2 SYDVKM. The germline V and J ends were trimmed by 9 bases and 0 bases, with 15 bases remaining between them. The CDR3 nucleotides are TGTGCCAGTGAAGCAGGGAAACTAGCCAAAAACATTCAGTACTTC. Amino acids: CASEAGKLAKNIQYF.

V and J are TRBV6-1 and TRBJ2-7; D gene unclear. CDR3 length: 13 residues. Germline V gene sequence: CDR1 MNHNS, CDR2 SASEGT. V lost 2 bases and J 3 bases, leaving 8 bases between the germline ends. The CDR3 DNA reads TGTGCCAGCAGTGAATCGGTCGACTACGAGCAGTACTTC. Translation gives CASSESVDYEQYF.

The chain carries TRBV6-2 or TRBV6-3 and TRBJ2-7, with a weak D call TRBD1 (6 bases). V shed 6 bases and J shed 0 bases, with 12 bases lying between them. The CDR3 length is 14 residues. Germline V CDR1 and CDR2: MNHEY, SVGEGT. The CDR3 loop is CASSGQPFSYEQYF. As DNA, the CDR3 is TGTGCCAGCAGCGGACAGCCCTTCTCCTACGAGCAGTACTTC.

V is TRBV19 and J is TRBJ1-1, with unresolved D. The germline V gene encodes CDR1 LNHDA and CDR2 SQIVND (reference sequence). This CDR3 region has 12 residues. V shed 7 bases and J shed 5 bases, with 11 bases lying between them. The CDR3 spells CASISRGTEAFF. As DNA, the CDR3 is TGTGCCAGTATCTCTCGTGGGACTGAAGCTTTCTTT.

The CDR3 protein is CASSPNLRGYGYTF. The CDR3 region has the DNA TGTGCCAGCAGTCCTAATTTGAGGGGATATGGCTACACCTTC. This rearrangement joins TRBV25-1 to TRBJ1-2; a possible D gene is TRBD1 (5 bases). Germline V gene data show CDR1 as MGHDK and CDR2 as SYGVNS. V lost 5 bases and J lost 5, with 15 bases in between. The CDR3 runs to 14 residues.

This clone was seen a single time. The chain combines TRBV9 with TRBJ2-3; a weak D match, TRBD2 (6 bases). The CDR3 has 13 amino acids. Germline V CDR1 and CDR2: SGDLS, YYNGEE. V was pared by 6 bases and J by 2 bases, with 10 bases between. The CDR3 nucleotides are TGTGCCAGCACCGCGGGGCACACAGATACGCAGTATTTT. It codes for CASTAGHTDTQYF.

The chain recombines TRBV9 with TRBJ2-3; 7 nucleotides line up with TRBD1. The V segment lost 4 bases and the J segment 0 bases; nucleotides outside the gene matches: 5. This CDR3 comprises 15 residues. The germline CDR1 and CDR2 sequences are SGDLS and YYNGEE. The CDR3: CASSPGQRSTDTQYF. For the CDR3, the DNA is TGTGCCAGCAGCCCGGGACAGCGTAGCACAGATACGCAGTATTTT.

The chain links TRBV6-2 or TRBV6-3 to TRBJ2-7, with TRBD2 identical over 7 bases. CDR3 size: 17 residues. From germline, CDR1 is MNHEY and CDR2 SVGEGT. The V gene end was trimmed by 5 bases and the J gene end by 3 bases; junction bases not matched to a gene: 16. The CDR3 loop is CASSITRSGATFYEQYF. Written as DNA, the CDR3 is TGTGCCAGCAGTATCACCCGGAGCGGGGCGACCTTCTACGAGCAGTACTTC.

This chain uses TRBV2 with TRBJ1-4; possible D gene TRBD1, 6 bases. CDR1 is SNHLY and CDR2 is FYNNEI in the germline V gene. This CDR3 region has 15 residues. With 4 bases removed from V and 8 bases from J, the gap between germline ends came to 17 bases. CDR3 sequence: CASSVDSAVNEKLFF. The DNA of the CDR3 is TGTGCCAGCAGTGTGGACAGCGCGGTTAACGAAAAACTGTTTTTT.

This clone has a handful of counts. The genes are TRBV5-1 and TRBJ2-3; 9 bases agree with TRBD2. This CDR3 is built from 16 residues. With 2 bases clipped from V and 5 bases from J, the junction kept 9 bases outside the gene matches. Germline V gene lookup returns CDR1 SGHRS and CDR2 YFSETQ. This chain's CDR3 is CASSLQIAGARDTQYF. The DNA for the CDR3 is TGCGCCAGCAGCTTACAAATAGCGGGGGCGAGAGATACGCAGTATTTT.

The gene calls are TRBV27 and TRBJ2-7; 7 nucleotides agree with TRBD1. The CDR3 runs 15 residues. Per the germline V gene, CDR1 is MNHEY and CDR2 is SMNVEV (reference sequence). V was pared by 1 base and J by 4 bases, with 7 bases of the junction left unmatched. DNA for the CDR3: TGTGCCAGCAGTTTATATGAGGGGGCGATGTACGAGCAGTACTTC. Translation gives CASSLYEGAMYEQYF.

The chain links TRBV28 to TRBJ1-2, with TRBD1 as a possible D gene (6 bases). Germline V gives CDR1 MDHEN, CDR2 SYDVKM. The CDR3 totals 13 residues. The ends were cut back, 4 bases at V and 5 bases at J, with 11 bases in the middle. Here the CDR3 DNA reads TGTGCCAGCAGTTCGGGGGCACCATATGGCTACACCTTC. This encodes CASSSGAPYGYTF.

The V gene is TRBV19, the J gene TRBJ1-1, with a weak D call TRBD1 (5 bases). CDR3 size: 15 residues. Deletions cut 11 bases from V and 3 bases from J, with 22 bases between. Germline V gives CDR1 LNHDA, CDR2 SQIVND (reference sequence). CDR3 in DNA: TGTGCCTCCCTACACGTTGAGGGGCTAGACACTGAAGCTTTCTTT. It specifies CASLHVEGLDTEAFF.

The chain is built from TRBV4-1 and TRBJ1-5; 7 bases align to TRBD1. The CDR3 totals 14 residues. Germline values: CDR1 MGHRA, CDR2 YSYEKL. Trimming cost V 4 bases and J 5 bases; bases outside gene matches: 5. Here the CDR3 reads CASSRQGADQPQHF. The CDR3 nucleotides read TGCGCCAGCAGCCGACAGGGAGCAGATCAGCCCCAGCATTTT.

This chain links TRBV19 with TRBJ2-7; D call uncertain. V was cut by 3 bases and J by 2 bases, with 8 bases left in between. Germline-derived CDR1 and CDR2 are LNHDA and SQIVND (reference sequence). This CDR3 spans 13 amino acids. CDR3 sequence (DNA): TGTGCCAGTAGTATTACGGGTACCTACGAGCAGTACTTC. Translating it yields CASSITGTYEQYF.

V usage is TRBV7-9 and J usage is TRBJ2-2; D not resolved. The CDR3 extends over 15 amino acids. Trimming pared 0 bases from V and 0 bases from J, leaving 5 bases between. CDR1 SEHNR and CDR2 FQNEAQ come from the germline V gene (reference sequence). The CDR3 nucleotides read TGTGCCAGCAGCTTAGCTGCTGCGAACACCGGGGAGCTGTTTTTT. Translated, it gives CASSLAAANTGELFF.

This clone was recorded once. This chain uses TRBV20-1 with TRBJ2-3, with 10 nucleotides matching TRBD2. Germline CDR1 is DFQATT and CDR2 is SNEGSKA (reference sequence). The CDR3 loop spans 18 amino acids. Trimming removed 3 bases from V and 2 bases from J; junction bases left unmatched: 14. The CDR3, as DNA: TGCAGTGCTAGTCAGTTAGCGGGGGGCCGGTCAATCACAGATACGCAGTATTTT. It translates to CSASQLAGGRSITDTQYF.

The chain links TRBV2 to TRBJ2-5; TRBD1 matches at 11 bases. CDR1 SNHLY and CDR2 FYNNEI come from the germline V gene. This CDR3 region has 15 residues. The J segment lost 4 bases and the V segment lost 5 bases, leaving 6 bases of the junction unmatched. The CDR3 spells CASSSGQGAGETQYF. For the CDR3, the DNA is TGTGCCAGCAGTTCCGGACAGGGGGCGGGAGAGACCCAGTACTTC.

The chain carries TRBV10-3 and TRBJ1-1; a possible D gene is TRBD1 (6 bases). The V end lost 2 bases, the J end lost 7 bases, and 11 bases lay between the germline ends. This CDR3 spans 13 amino acids. Germline lookup yields CDR1 ENHRY and CDR2 SYGVKD. CDR3 loop: CAISEPRTDEAFF. The CDR3 coding sequence is TGTGCCATCAGTGAGCCCCGGACAGATGAAGCTTTCTTT.

The chain has TRBV6-1 and TRBJ1-4; TRBD1 matches at 8 bases. V dropped 1 base and J dropped 8; count of bases not matched to a gene: 9. Germline loops: CDR1 MNHNS, CDR2 SASEGT. This CDR3 is 16 amino acids long. CDR3 sequence reads: CASSEEVSGGGEKLFF. The DNA of the CDR3 is TGTGCCAGCAGTGAAGAGGTGTCAGGGGGCGGGGAAAAACTGTTTTTT.

The chain couples TRBV24-1 to TRBJ1-2; D remains unclear. The V and J ends lost 9 bases and 8 bases respectively, with 18 bases between them. The CDR3 length is 13 residues. In germline, CDR1 is KGHDR, CDR2 SFDVKD. In DNA form, the CDR3 reads TGTGCCACCGGAGTGGCCGGTAGCGAAGGCTACACCTTC. Protein: CATGVAGSEGYTF.

The chain uses TRBV5-8 and TRBJ1-5; TRBD1 matches 7 bases. V shed 1 base, J shed 5 bases, and the junction held 3 bases outside the gene matches. CDR1 and CDR2 (germline): SGHTS, YDEGEE. The CDR3 loop spans 14 amino acids. The CDR3 reads CASSLMRGHQPQHF. In DNA form, the CDR3 reads TGTGCCAGCAGCTTGATGAGGGGGCATCAGCCCCAGCATTTT.

This clone has a single count. V gene TRBV28 combines with J gene TRBJ2-7; 11 bases are shared with TRBD2. Germline values: CDR1 MDHEN, CDR2 SYDVKM. The trim removed 3 bases at V and 2 bases at J, leaving 0 bases unmatched. This CDR3 spans 14 amino acids. This CDR3 is CASSLTSGAYEQYF. Here the CDR3 DNA reads TGTGCCAGCAGTTTGACTAGCGGGGCCTACGAGCAGTACTTC.

The chain links TRBV5-1 to TRBJ1-2; D ambiguous. Germline V gene data show CDR1 as SGHRS and CDR2 as YFSETQ. Trimming stripped 0 bases from V and 0 bases from J, with 6 bases between. This CDR3 region has 14 residues. The CDR3 nucleotides read TGCGCCAGCAGCTTGGACGGAGCTAACTATGGCTACACCTTC. Translation: CASSLDGANYGYTF.

The genes are TRBV3-1 (or the pseudogene TRBV3-2) and TRBJ1-3; unclear D gene. The germline gives CDR1 LGHDT, CDR2 YNNKEL (reference sequence). The CDR3 runs 13 residues. V shed 5 bases and J shed 7 bases, with 12 bases lying between them. For the CDR3, the DNA is TGTGCCAGCAGCTTCTCGAGGCTCAACACCATATATTTT. It is translated as CASSFSRLNTIYF.

This clone was seen more than once but under ten times. This chain joins TRBV5-1 and TRBJ1-6; D uncertain. CDR1 is SGHRS, CDR2 YFSETQ, per germline. Trimming stripped 0 bases from V and 7 bases from J, with 11 bases between. The CDR3 extends over 15 amino acids. CDR3 coding DNA: TGCGCCAGCAGCTTGGACGACCCTAGAAATTCACCCCTCCACTTT. Translating gives CASSLDDPRNSPLHF. Based on the CDR3 plus reference TRBV5-1 and TRBJ1-6, the full variable domain is KAGVTQTPRYLIKTRGQQVTLSCSPISGHRSVSWYQQTPGQGLQFLFEYFSETQRNKGNFPGRFSGRQFSNSRSEMNVSTLELGDSALYLCASSLDDPRNSPLHFGNGTRLTVT.

The CDR3 region is CASSLVEGAYEQYF. The CDR3 DNA follows: TGTGCCAGCAGCTTGGTGGAGGGTGCCTACGAGCAGTACTTC. The rearrangement joins TRBV5-4 to TRBJ2-7; perhaps TRBD2 as D (6 bases). V was pared by 0 bases and J by 2 bases, with 9 bases between. The germline CDR1 and CDR2 sequences are SGHNT and YYREEE (reference sequence). The CDR3 runs to 14 residues.

The chain combines TRBV6-2 or TRBV6-3 with TRBJ1-2; TRBD1 agrees at 7 bases. Trimming removed 2 bases from V and 8 bases from J; junction bases left unmatched: 5. Germline loops: CDR1 MNHEY, CDR2 SVGEGT. This CDR3 has 13 residues. As DNA, the CDR3 is TGTGCCAGCAGTTACAACAGGGGAGGCGGCTACACCTTC. Protein sequence: CASSYNRGGGYTF.

This CDR3 reads CASSQGGWETQYF. The CDR3 nucleotides are TGTGCCAGCAGCCAGGGGGGGTGGGAGACCCAGTACTTC. The chain combines TRBV3-1 (or the pseudogene TRBV3-2) with TRBJ2-5; TRBD2 matches 7 bases. The CDR3 extends over 13 amino acids. CDR1 and CDR2 from the germline V gene are LGHDT and YNNKEL (reference sequence). V shed 3 bases, J shed 5 bases, and the junction held 3 bases outside the gene matches.

This chain connects TRBV12-2 to TRBJ2-7; TRBD1, the table's D call, lacks a check against the DNA. TRBV12-2 represents a pseudogene. The CDR3 has 14 amino acids. CDR3 protein: CASRFWTGKGEQYF. In nucleotides, the CDR3 is TGTGCAAGTCGCTTCTGGACAGGGAAAGGCGAGCAGTACTTC.